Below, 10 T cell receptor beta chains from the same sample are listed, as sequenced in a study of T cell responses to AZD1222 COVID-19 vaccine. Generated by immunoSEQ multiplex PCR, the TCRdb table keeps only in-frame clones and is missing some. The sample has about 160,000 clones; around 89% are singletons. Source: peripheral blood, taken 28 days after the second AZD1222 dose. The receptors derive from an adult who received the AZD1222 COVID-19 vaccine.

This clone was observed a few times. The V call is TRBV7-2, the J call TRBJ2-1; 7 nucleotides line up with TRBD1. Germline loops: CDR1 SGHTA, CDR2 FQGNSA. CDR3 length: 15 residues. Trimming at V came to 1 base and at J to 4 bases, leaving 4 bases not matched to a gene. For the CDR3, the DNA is TGTGCCAGCAGCTTAGTGGGGACAGCTTACAATGAGCAGTTCTTC. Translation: CASSLVGTAYNEQFF.

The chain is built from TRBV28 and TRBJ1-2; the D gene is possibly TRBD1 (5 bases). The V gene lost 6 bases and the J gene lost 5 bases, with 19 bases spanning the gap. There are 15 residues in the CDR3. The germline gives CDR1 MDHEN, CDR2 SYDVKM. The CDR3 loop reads CASSRTTGARYGYTF. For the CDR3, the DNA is TGTGCCAGCAGCCGTACAACCGGGGCCAGATATGGCTACACCTTC.

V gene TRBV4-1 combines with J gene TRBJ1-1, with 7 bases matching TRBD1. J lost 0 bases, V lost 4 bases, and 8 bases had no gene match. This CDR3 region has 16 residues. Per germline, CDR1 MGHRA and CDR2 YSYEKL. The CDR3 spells CASSPIDDRVNTEAFF. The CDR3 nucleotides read TGCGCCAGCAGCCCGATCGATGACAGGGTGAACACTGAAGCTTTCTTT.

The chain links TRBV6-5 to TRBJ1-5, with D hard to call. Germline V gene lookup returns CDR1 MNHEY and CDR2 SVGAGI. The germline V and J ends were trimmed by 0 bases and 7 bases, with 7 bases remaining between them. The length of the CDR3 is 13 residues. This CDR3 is CASSYSTAQPQHF. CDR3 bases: TGTGCCAGCAGTTACTCGACTGCCCAGCCCCAGCATTTT.

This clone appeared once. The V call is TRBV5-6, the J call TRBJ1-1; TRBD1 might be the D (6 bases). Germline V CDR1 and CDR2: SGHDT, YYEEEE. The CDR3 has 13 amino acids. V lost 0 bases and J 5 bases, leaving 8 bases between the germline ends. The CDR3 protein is CASSLVQGTEAFF. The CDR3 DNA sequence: TGTGCCAGCAGCTTGGTACAGGGTACTGAAGCTTTCTTT. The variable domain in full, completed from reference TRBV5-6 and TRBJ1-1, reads DAGVTQSPTHLIKTRGQQVTLRCSPKSGHDTVSWYQQALGQGPQFIFQYYEEEERQRGNFPDRFSGHQFPNYSSELNVNALLLGDSALYLCASSLVQGTEAFFGQGTRLTVV.

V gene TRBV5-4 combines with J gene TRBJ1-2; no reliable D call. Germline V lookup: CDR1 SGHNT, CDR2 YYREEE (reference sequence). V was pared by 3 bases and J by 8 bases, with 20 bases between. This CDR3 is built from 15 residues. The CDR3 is CASSSPSWTSGGYTF. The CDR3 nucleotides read TGTGCCAGCAGCTCCCCGAGCTGGACGTCGGGCGGCTACACCTTC.

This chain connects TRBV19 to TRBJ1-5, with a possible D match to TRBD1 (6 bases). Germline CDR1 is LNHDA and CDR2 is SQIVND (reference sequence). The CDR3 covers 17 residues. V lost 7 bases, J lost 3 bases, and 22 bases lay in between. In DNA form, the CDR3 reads TGTGCCAGTACGCAGGGGCGCAGGGCCTTCCCCAATCAGCCCCAGCATTTT. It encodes CASTQGRRAFPNQPQHF.

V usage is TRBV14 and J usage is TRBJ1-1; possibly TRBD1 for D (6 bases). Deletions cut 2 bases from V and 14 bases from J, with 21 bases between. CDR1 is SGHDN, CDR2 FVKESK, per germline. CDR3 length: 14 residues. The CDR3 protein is CASSQSLSGTSSFF. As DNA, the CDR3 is TGTGCCAGCAGCCAAAGCCTGTCGGGGACATCAAGCTTCTTT.

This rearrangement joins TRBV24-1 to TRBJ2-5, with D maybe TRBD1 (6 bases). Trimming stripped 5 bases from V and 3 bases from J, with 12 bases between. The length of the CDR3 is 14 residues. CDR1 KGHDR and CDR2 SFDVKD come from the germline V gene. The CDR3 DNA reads TGTGCCACCAGTGCCGGACAGCGAGAAGAGACCCAGTACTTC. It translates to CATSAGQREETQYF.

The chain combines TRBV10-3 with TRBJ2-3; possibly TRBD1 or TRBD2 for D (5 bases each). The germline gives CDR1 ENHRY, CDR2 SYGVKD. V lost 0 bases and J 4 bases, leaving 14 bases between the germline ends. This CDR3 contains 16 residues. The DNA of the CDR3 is TGTGCCATCAGTGAGTCGAAGGGACCAGGGCCAGATACGCAGTATTTT. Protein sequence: CAISESKGPGPDTQYF.